Detailed here is one T cell receptor beta chain. Antigen: not known. The data originate from a study of cytomegalovirus exposure and HLA in healthy donors. As for the study in general: Sequencing of 150 million to 200 million T cells in an earlier analysis found around 110 million unique TCR beta sequences.

60 Vbeta and 13 Jbeta primers were used in PCR. Data came from immunoSEQ multiplex PCR; TCRdb stores just in-frame clones and leaves some out. The table lists some 200,000 clones, 82% of them singletons. The CDR3 is made up of 15 amino acids. V gave up 4 bases and J gave up 5 bases; unmatched junction bases: 6. Germline CDR1 SGHRS, CDR2 YFSETQ. Study-level findings and limits: Specificity of a few CMV-associated chains for CMV antigens was verified in vitro. According to an earlier analysis, most TCR beta V segments yielded productive rearrangements about 90% or about 30% of the time.

The sequencing sample was made of PBMCs. The sequence derives from a boy between 2 and 15 years old in good health and CMV-seronegative. The V and J genes are TRBV5-1 and TRBJ2-5; 12 positions agree with TRBD2. For the CDR3, the DNA is TGCGCCAGCAGCCCTACTAGCGGGGGGACGGAGACCCAGTACTTC. It is translated as CASSPTSGGTETQYF.